The entry below gives a single T cell receptor beta chain sequence along with its context. The length of the CDR3 is 14 residues. Germline values: CDR1 MNHEY, CDR2 SMNVEV (reference sequence). V shed 0 bases and J shed 6 bases, with 11 bases lying between them. The data were produced by immunoSEQ multiplex PCR, yet TCRdb's version contains in-frame clones alone and is incomplete. The sample records approximately 310,000 clones, about 85% being singletons. Categorization into cohorts depended on clinical history that participants reported. Exposed enrollees had met someone with a PCR-confirmed or clinician-diagnosed COVID-19 case at some point within the 2 weeks before study entry. This sample stems from a study of blood T cell repertoires in COVID-19. Study context: COVID-19 samples, acute and convalescent, were from the United States, Italy and Spain.

The sequenced sample consisted of PBMCs or T cells enriched from blood (not recorded which). The TCR originated in a woman aged 25 to 45 who had been exposed to COVID-19. The chain is built from TRBV27 and TRBJ1-2; weak D call: TRBD1 (5 bases). CDR3 nucleotide sequence: TGTGCCAGCAGTTTATCGTGGGGCGTGGATGGCTACACCTTC. This sequence encodes CASSLSWGVDGYTF.